This TCR beta chain was captured in a study of T cell repertoires and HLA-DP antigens. Study-level information: Average DNA input: around 220 ng for CD137+CD4+ sorts, about 1,300 ng pre-culture. Overall study findings and caveats: Responder cells were total CD4+ cells with a HeLa antigen-presenting system. Clones undetected before culture averaged about 33% against one allele and 50% to 55% against the other.

This CDR3 contains 15 residues. Trimming removed 3 bases from V and 3 bases from J; junction bases left unmatched: 5. Germline assignment: CDR1 WNHNN and CDR2 SYGVQD (reference sequence). The PCR primers covered 54 TRBV and 13 TRBJ segments. The method was immunoSEQ multiplex PCR; TCRdb's version includes in-frame clones alone and lacks a portion of them. This sample has approximately 100,000 clones, with about 89% found just once. A remark on this clone: What it binds is unknown.

This TCR derives from a man aged 45-65 years in good health and CMV-seronegative. The chain is built from TRBV10-1 and TRBJ2-3; 8 nucleotides agree with TRBD1. Sequencing used CD4+ T cells from PBMCs. The DNA for the CDR3 is TGCGCCAGCAGTGAAACAGGGGGTAAAACAGATACGCAGTATTTT. Protein: CASSETGGKTDTQYF.